This T cell receptor beta chain originates from a study of human T cells and chemical hapten exposure. TCRdb itself ran the RACE reads through MiXCR, one entry per CDR3 protein. Among some 74,000 distinct CDR3 sequences, 14% were seen once, and the ten largest hold more than 3.5%. This clonotype was seen a handful of times. Time point here: pre-sensitization, week 0. The treatment here: therapeutic diphenylcyclopropenone sensitization with weekly scalp DPC. Investigators collected blood before applying each patch test. The receptor's source is a woman aged 45-59 years with alopecia areata. Some clones in this sample may be carry-over from other donors' samples. The material was whole blood, obtained in connection with sensitization to the hapten diphenylcyclopropenone (DPC).

The CDR3: CASSYVRSTDTQYF. The CDR3, as DNA: TGTGCCAGCAGTTACGTCAGAAGCACAGATACGCAGTATTTT. The V and J genes are TRBV6-6 and TRBJ2-3; D is ambiguous. Trimming left V 2 bases short and J 0 bases short, with 6 bases between. Germline values: CDR1 MNHNY, CDR2 SVGAGI (reference sequence). CDR3 length: 14 residues.